The 21 T cell receptor beta chains listed next were all sequenced from one sample in a study of CD8 T cells in ankylosing spondylitis. MiXCR was run by TCRdb on the 5' RACE reads, yielding one entry per CDR3 protein. The sample consists of some 250,000 distinct CDR3 sequences, around 7.8% of them appearing once. The material sequenced was blood, either unsorted or a sorted T cell fraction (not recorded which). These receptor sequences come from a male donor with ankylosing spondylitis or in good health (not recorded which).

This clonotype was counted at least ten times. The chain joins TRBV20-1 to TRBJ2-3; D is ambiguous. The CDR3 is 15 amino acids. The V end lost 0 bases, the J end lost 1 base, and 11 bases lay between the germline ends. Germline-derived CDR1 and CDR2 are DFQATT and SNEGSKA (reference sequence). The CDR3 DNA follows: TGCAGTGCTAGAGAGGACCCGACCCGCACAGATACGCAGTATTTT. This encodes CSAREDPTRTDTQYF.

This clonotype was recorded many times. One end of the junction is discordant with germline, which a read error may explain. The chain is built from TRBV7-7 and TRBJ2-7; weak D call: TRBD2 (6 bases). CDR1 and CDR2 from the germline V gene are SSHAT and FNYEAQ (reference sequence). This CDR3 comprises 14 residues. The CDR3 DNA sequence: TGTGCTAGCAGCTTAGCGGACGGACAATACGAGCAGTACTTC. It codes for CASSLADGQYEQYF.

Many counts were recorded for this clonotype. The chain uses TRBV7-2 and TRBJ1-4; D remains unclear. Germline V gives CDR1 SGHTA, CDR2 FQGNSA. V was pared by 2 bases and J by 7 bases, with 14 bases between. The CDR3 loop spans 15 amino acids. CDR3 in amino acids: CASSLFLRDREKLFF. The CDR3 bases are TGTGCCAGCAGCTTATTTCTGCGAGACCGTGAAAAACTGTTTTTT. Full variable domain (outside the CDR3, taken from reference TRBV7-2 and TRBJ1-4): GAGVSQSPSNKVTEKGKDVELRCDPISGHTALYWYRQSLGQGLEFLIYFQGNSAPDKSGLPSDRFSAERTGGSVSTLTIQRTQQEDSAVYLCASSLFLRDREKLFFGSGTQLSVL.

The V and J genes are TRBV20-1 and TRBJ2-1; D is ambiguous. Looked up from germline, CDR1 is DFQATT and CDR2 is SNEGSKA (reference sequence). V lost 6 bases, J lost 0 bases, and 15 bases lay in between. CDR3 length equals 15 residues. CDR3 sequence: CSAPAQRTSYNEQFF. The DNA for the CDR3 is TGCAGTGCGCCGGCCCAGCGCACCTCCTACAATGAGCAGTTCTTC.

The chain joins TRBV30 to TRBJ2-7; D ambiguous. With 1 base removed from V and 3 bases from J, the gap between germline ends came to 10 bases. CDR1 GTSNPN and CDR2 SVGIG come from the germline V gene (reference sequence). The CDR3 is 13 residues long. CDR3 bases: TGTGCCTGGAGTGGGCAAGTGGGCTACGAGCAGTACTTC. This sequence encodes CAWSGQVGYEQYF.

V usage is TRBV6-1 and J usage is TRBJ2-1; D gene uncertain. The germline V and J ends were trimmed by 6 bases and 6 bases, with 18 bases remaining between them. The CDR3 is 15 residues long. CDR1 and CDR2 (germline): MNHNS, SASEGT. The CDR3 bases are TGTGCCAGCAGCCAACCGGGCCTCCGTTTCAATGAGCAGTTCTTC. Its protein product is CASSQPGLRFNEQFF.

This clonotype has a count of ten or more. The chain employs TRBV4-2 and TRBJ1-3; no clear D gene. This CDR3 is 17 amino acids long. Trimming removed 0 bases from V and 0 bases from J, with 12 bases in between. Germline values: CDR1 LGHNA, CDR2 YNFKEQ. The CDR3: CASSQDGRRDSGNTIYF. CDR3 sequence (DNA): TGTGCCAGCAGCCAAGACGGACGGAGGGACTCTGGAAACACCATATATTTT.

The J gene is TRBJ1-1, the V gene TRBV7-2, with a tentative D call TRBD1 (5 bases). CDR1 is SGHTA and CDR2 is FQGNSA in the germline V gene. V dropped 2 bases and J dropped 7 bases, with 11 bases sitting between them. This CDR3 has 13 amino acids. The CDR3: CASSLWGGSEAFF. CDR3 nucleotide sequence: TGTGCCAGCAGCTTATGGGGCGGTAGTGAAGCTTTCTTT.

This clonotype has a handful of counts. V usage is TRBV29-1 and J usage is TRBJ2-2; no clear D. The CDR3 consists of 15 residues. Germline V gene sequence: CDR1 SQVTM, CDR2 ANQGSEA. V lost 0 bases and J lost 5, with 13 bases in between. The CDR3 region has the DNA TGCAGCGTTGAAGAAGGGAATGGAAATACCGGGGAGCTGTTTTTT. Translated: CSVEEGNGNTGELFF.

There are many counts of this clonotype. The chain joins TRBV12-3 or TRBV12-4 to TRBJ2-5, with D perhaps matching TRBD1 or TRBD2 (5 bases each). CDR3 length: 14 residues. The ends were cut back, 7 bases at V and 1 base at J, with 13 bases in the middle. Here the CDR3 DNA reads TGTGCCAGCAATAAGGGGACGCGCCAAGAGACCCAGTACTTC. The encoded protein is CASNKGTRQETQYF.

The chain links TRBV12-3 or TRBV12-4 to TRBJ2-1, with 11 nucleotides matching TRBD2. Trimming at V came to 7 bases and at J to 8 bases, leaving 7 bases not matched to a gene. The length of the CDR3 is 14 residues. Here the CDR3 DNA reads TGTGCCAGCACCATACTAGCGGGGGCGGATGAGCAGTTCTTC. Protein: CASTILAGADEQFF.

The sample holds many counts of this clonotype. The chain is built from TRBV3-1 and TRBJ2-7; D tentatively reads TRBD1 or TRBD2 (6 bases each). CDR3 length: 12 residues. Germline CDR1 is LGHDT and CDR2 is YNNKEL (reference sequence). V lost 0 bases and J lost 12, with 12 bases in between. The chain's CDR3 is CASSQDRGLTYF. In nucleotides, the CDR3 is TGTGCCAGCAGCCAAGATCGGGGGCTAACGTACTTC.

This clonotype was counted many times. V gene TRBV12-3 or TRBV12-4 combines with J gene TRBJ2-7; a weak D match, TRBD2 (5 bases). Between the trimmed V and J ends, which lost 6 bases and 9 bases, there was a span of 15 bases. This CDR3 has 12 amino acids. This chain's CDR3 is CASSPGPEGQYF. The CDR3, as DNA: TGTGCCAGCAGCCCTGGGCCCGAGGGGCAGTACTTC.

This clonotype was seen at least ten times. This chain's CDR3 is CSVGQPLEAFF. DNA of the CDR3: TGCAGCGTGGGACAGCCCCTTGAAGCTTTCTTT. The chain carries TRBV29-1 and TRBJ1-1; 7 positions match TRBD1. This CDR3 is 11 amino acids long. V dropped 6 bases and J dropped 7; count of bases not matched to a gene: 5. The germline V gene encodes CDR1 SQVTM and CDR2 ANQGSEA.

This clonotype was seen at least ten times. The chain uses TRBV7-3 and TRBJ2-1; 14 bases are shared with TRBD2. J gave up 7 bases and V 5 bases, and 13 bases lay outside the gene matches. This CDR3 is built from 18 residues. Germline V lookup: CDR1 SGHTA, CDR2 FQGTGA. The DNA for the CDR3 is TGTGCCAGCAGCCGTAAGACTAGCGGGAGGGCCGTAGAAAATGAGCAGTTCTTC. Translated, it gives CASSRKTSGRAVENEQFF. The variable domain in full, completed from reference TRBV7-3 and TRBJ2-1, reads GAGVSQTPSNKVTEKGKYVELRCDPISGHTALYWYRQSLGQGPEFLIYFQGTGAADDSGLPNDRFFAVRPEGSVSTLKIQRTERGDSAVYLCASSRKTSGRAVENEQFFGPGTRLTVL.

This clonotype has at least ten counts. The V call is TRBV29-1, the J call TRBJ2-3; D is perhaps TRBD1 (6 bases). This CDR3 has 14 residues. Trimming removed 4 bases at V and 4 bases at J, with 15 bases between. Germline lookup yields CDR1 SQVTM and CDR2 ANQGSEA. CDR3 residues: CSVAGQRAADTQYF. CDR3 DNA sequence: TGCAGCGTTGCTGGACAGAGAGCAGCAGATACGCAGTATTTT.

This clonotype occurred many times. The rearrangement joins TRBV6-2 or TRBV6-3 to TRBJ2-5, with 8 bases lining up with TRBD2. Germline V lookup: CDR1 MNHEY, CDR2 SVGEGT. This CDR3 spans 18 amino acids. J lost 3 bases, V lost 6 bases, and 18 bases had no gene match. The CDR3 DNA reads TGTGCCAGCAGCCCCCTGGCGTTCCCGAGCGGGGGTGAAGAGACCCAGTACTTC. Protein product: CASSPLAFPSGGEETQYF.

This clonotype was counted ten times or more. The rearrangement links TRBV5-1 to TRBJ1-4; D is ambiguous. The germline V gene has CDR1 SGHRS and CDR2 YFSETQ. The CDR3 totals 14 residues. The V and J ends lost 1 base and 0 bases respectively, with 4 bases between them. CDR3 sequence reads: CASSLSATNEKLFF. The CDR3 DNA reads TGCGCCAGCAGCTTGTCCGCAACTAATGAAAAACTGTTTTTT. Full variable domain (remainder filled in from reference TRBV5-1 and TRBJ1-4): KAGVTQTPRYLIKTRGQQVTLSCSPISGHRSVSWYQQTPGQGLQFLFEYFSETQRNKGNFPGRFSGRQFSNSRSEMNVSTLELGDSALYLCASSLSATNEKLFFGSGTQLSVL.

This clonotype turned up a few times. The genes are TRBV20-1 and TRBJ2-1; no definite D call. Trimming left V 0 bases short and J 7 bases short, with 4 bases between. The CDR3 is made up of 11 amino acids. In germline, CDR1 is DFQATT, CDR2 SNEGSKA (reference sequence). In nucleotides, the CDR3 is TGCAGTGCTAGAGAGGGAAATGAGCAGTTCTTC. Its translation is CSAREGNEQFF.

This clonotype appeared many times. The CDR3 DNA sequence: TGTGCCAGCAGCTTAAATCAAGGTGAAAAACTGTTTTTT. Protein sequence: CASSLNQGEKLFF. The chain is built from TRBV7-6 and TRBJ1-4; D gene ambiguous. The ends were cut back, 2 bases at V and 7 bases at J, with 8 bases in the middle. Germline CDR1 is SGHVS and CDR2 is FNYEAQ. This CDR3 spans 13 amino acids.

This clonotype came up many times. J is TRBJ2-2 and V is TRBV30, with a possible D match to TRBD1 (5 bases). The germline V gene encodes CDR1 GTSNPN and CDR2 SVGIG (reference sequence). The CDR3 spans 13 residues. The V gene lost 0 bases and the J gene lost 6 bases, with 8 bases spanning the gap. This CDR3 reads CAWSVQAPGELFF. As DNA, the CDR3 is TGTGCCTGGAGTGTACAGGCGCCCGGGGAGCTGTTTTTT.